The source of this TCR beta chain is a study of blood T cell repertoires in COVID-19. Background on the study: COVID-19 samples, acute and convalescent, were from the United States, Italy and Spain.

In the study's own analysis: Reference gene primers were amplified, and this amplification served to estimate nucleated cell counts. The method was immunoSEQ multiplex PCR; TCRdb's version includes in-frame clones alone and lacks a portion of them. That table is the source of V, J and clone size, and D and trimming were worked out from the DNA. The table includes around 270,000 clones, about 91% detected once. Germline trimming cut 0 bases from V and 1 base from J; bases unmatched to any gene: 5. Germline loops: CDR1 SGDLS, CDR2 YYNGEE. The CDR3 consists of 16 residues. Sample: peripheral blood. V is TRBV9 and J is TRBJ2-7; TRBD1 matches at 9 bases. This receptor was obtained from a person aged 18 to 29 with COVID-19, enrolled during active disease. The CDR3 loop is CASSVATGTGSYEQYF. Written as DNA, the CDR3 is TGTGCCAGCAGCGTAGCTACCGGGACAGGGTCCTACGAGCAGTACTTC.